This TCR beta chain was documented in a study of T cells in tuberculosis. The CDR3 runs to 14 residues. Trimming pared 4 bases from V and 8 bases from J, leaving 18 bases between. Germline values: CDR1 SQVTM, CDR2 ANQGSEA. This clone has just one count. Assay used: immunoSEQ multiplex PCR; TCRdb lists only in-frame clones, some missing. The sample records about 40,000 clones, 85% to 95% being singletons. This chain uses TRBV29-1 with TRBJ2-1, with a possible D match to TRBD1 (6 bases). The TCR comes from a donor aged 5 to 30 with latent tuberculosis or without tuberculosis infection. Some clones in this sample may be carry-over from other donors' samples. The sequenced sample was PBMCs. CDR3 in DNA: TGCAGCGTTGGAAAATGGGGGCGCGAGGATGAGCAGTTCTTC. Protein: CSVGKWGREDEQFF.